The 16 T cell receptor beta chains presented below share a single source sample, sequenced in a study of blood T cell repertoires in COVID-19. The table came from immunoSEQ multiplex PCR; TCRdb's copy has only in-frame clones and leaves some out. The repertoire has around 370,000 clones, around nine tenths of them found once; the top ten carry roughly 3%. The sample comprised peripheral blood. These receptors came from a woman aged 18-35 years who had recovered from COVID-19.

This clone was counted a few times. The rearrangement uses TRBV11-3 and TRBJ2-3; D unclear. The V end lost 5 bases, the J end lost 8 bases, and 17 bases lay between the germline ends. This CDR3 contains 14 residues. The germline V gene encodes CDR1 SGHNT and CDR2 YENEEA. The CDR3 sequence: CASSPDNSLGTQYF. Here the CDR3 DNA reads TGTGCCAGCAGCCCTGATAATAGTCTTGGTACGCAGTATTTT.

V is TRBV5-1 and J is TRBJ2-1; 9 bases align to TRBD1. This CDR3 has 18 residues. The V and J ends lost 2 bases and 4 bases, in that order; junction bases with no gene match: 13. Germline CDR1 and CDR2: SGHRS and YFSETQ. The CDR3: CASSFPGQGEGLYNEQFF. The CDR3 coding sequence is TGCGCCAGCAGCTTCCCGGGACAGGGTGAGGGGCTTTACAATGAGCAGTTCTTC.

The chain couples TRBV21-1 to TRBJ2-7; TRBD1, the table's D call, was not compared with the DNA. TRBV21-1 is flagged as a pseudogene. The CDR3 length is 15 residues. This CDR3 reads CASSMGHSATYEQYV. The DNA of the CDR3 is TGTGCCAGCAGCATGGGGCACAGTGCTACCTACGAGCAGTACGTC.

J is TRBJ1-4 and V is TRBV6-2 or TRBV6-3; D uncertain. This CDR3 has 16 residues. Germline lookup yields CDR1 MNHEY and CDR2 SVGEGT. V gave up 2 bases and J gave up 7 bases, with 17 bases separating them. CDR3 coding DNA: TGTGCCAGCAGTTACCCAGAAAGAGGGAGGATTGAAAAACTGTTTTTT. Translation gives CASSYPERGRIEKLFF.

The chain recombines TRBV18 with TRBJ1-2, with 8 nucleotides matching TRBD1. Germline trimming cut 1 base from V and 8 bases from J; bases unmatched to any gene: 12. Per germline, CDR1 KGHSH and CDR2 LQKENI. The CDR3 spans 16 residues. CDR3 protein: CASSPRQGARVGGYTF. The CDR3, as DNA: TGTGCCAGCTCACCACGGCAGGGGGCGCGGGTAGGCGGCTACACCTTC.

V and J are TRBV7-2 and TRBJ2-1, with 7 bases matching TRBD2. Germline assignment: CDR1 SGHTA and CDR2 FQGNSA. The CDR3 loop spans 14 amino acids. J was trimmed by 8 bases and V by 5 bases; bases with no gene match: 9. The CDR3 DNA is TGTGCCAGCAGCACGAGGACGGCGGGGGATGAGCAGTTCTTC. Its protein product is CASSTRTAGDEQFF.

This chain joins TRBV4-3 and TRBJ1-1; the D is unclear. The CDR3 runs 14 residues. Germline V CDR1 and CDR2: LGHNA, YSLEER. With 0 bases removed from V and 2 bases from J, the gap between germline ends came to 7 bases. This chain's CDR3 is CASSQDVSNTEAFF. In DNA form, the CDR3 reads TGCGCCAGCAGCCAAGATGTTTCAAACACTGAAGCTTTCTTT.

The chain carries TRBV19 and TRBJ1-2; 11 bases agree with TRBD1. CDR1 LNHDA and CDR2 SQIVND come from the germline V gene (reference sequence). V shed 5 bases, J shed 7 bases, and the junction held 6 bases outside the gene matches. The CDR3 is 14 residues long. The CDR3 DNA reads TGTGCCAGTAGTTCGGGACAGGGGGTCTCTGGCTACACCTTC. This sequence encodes CASSSGQGVSGYTF.

The genes are TRBV25-1 and TRBJ1-1, with TRBD1 identical over 8 bases. V lost 7 bases, J lost 1 base, and 5 bases stayed unmatched. Germline V lookup: CDR1 MGHDK, CDR2 SYGVNS. The CDR3 is made up of 14 amino acids. CDR3 protein: CASIPTGANTEAFF. As DNA, the CDR3 is TGTGCCAGCATTCCGACAGGGGCGAACACTGAAGCTTTCTTT.

V is TRBV10-1 and J is TRBJ2-1; a weak D match, TRBD1 (6 bases). The CDR3 length is 19 residues. The V and J ends lost 11 bases and 6 bases respectively, with 35 bases between them. Per the germline V gene, CDR1 is WNHNN and CDR2 is SYGVQD (reference sequence). CDR3 residues: CARGNPGQIAPELVNEQFF. The DNA for the CDR3 is TGCGCCCGCGGTAACCCGGGACAAATCGCCCCCGAATTGGTCAATGAGCAGTTCTTC.

This clone was recorded once. This rearrangement joins TRBV19 to TRBJ2-2; 13 nucleotides line up with TRBD2. Germline CDR1 reads LNHDA; CDR2 reads SQIVND (reference sequence). This CDR3 is built from 15 residues. The trim removed 5 bases at V and 7 bases at J, leaving 4 bases unmatched. The CDR3 protein is CASSPLAGGLGELFF. Written as DNA, the CDR3 is TGTGCCAGTAGTCCACTAGCGGGAGGGCTCGGGGAGCTGTTTTTT. The full variable domain, in which reference TRBV19 and TRBJ2-2 provide the parts outside the CDR3, is DGGITQSPKYLFRKEGQNVTLSCEQNLNHDAMYWYRQDPGQGLRLIYYSQIVNDFQKGDIAEGYSVSREKKESFPLTVTSAQKNPTAFYLCASSPLAGGLGELFFGEGSRLTVL.

The rearrangement links TRBV30 to TRBJ2-1; possibly TRBD2 for D (6 bases). V lost 1 base, J lost 6 bases, and 10 bases lay in between. The CDR3 is 13 amino acids. Germline lookup yields CDR1 GTSNPN and CDR2 SVGIG (reference sequence). CDR3 residues: CAWSAQGGNEQFF. For the CDR3, the DNA is TGTGCCTGGAGTGCCCAGGGAGGCAATGAGCAGTTCTTC.

The chain couples TRBV10-3 to TRBJ2-1, with D tentatively TRBD1 (6 bases). Trimming left V 7 bases short and J 10 bases short, with 17 bases between. The CDR3 loop spans 13 amino acids. Germline CDR1 reads ENHRY; CDR2 reads SYGVKD. CDR3 nucleotide sequence: TGTGCCATCATGAGGCAGGGGCCGAGAGAGCAGTTCTTC. It specifies CAIMRQGPREQFF.

This clone came up once. This chain connects TRBV4-1 to TRBJ1-2; the D is unclear. There are 14 residues in the CDR3. The V end lost 0 bases, the J end lost 5 bases, and 10 bases lay between the germline ends. Germline lookup yields CDR1 MGHRA and CDR2 YSYEKL. The DNA for the CDR3 is TGCGCCAGCAGCCAAGATTTAACGGGGTATGGCTACACCTTC. Translating it yields CASSQDLTGYGYTF.

The chain combines TRBV9 with TRBJ2-5, with D possibly being TRBD2 (7 bases). Trimming removed 5 bases from V and 6 bases from J, with 17 bases in between. CDR1 is SGDLS and CDR2 is YYNGEE in the germline V gene. The CDR3 has 14 amino acids. In DNA form, the CDR3 reads TGTGCCAGCAGTGACGGGGGGCGGGAGCAGACCCAGTACTTC. Amino acid sequence: CASSDGGREQTQYF.

This clone showed up just once. The chain recombines TRBV6-5 with TRBJ1-2; weak D call: TRBD1 (6 bases). The CDR3 contains 14 residues. The germline CDR1 and CDR2 sequences are MNHEY and SVGAGI. The V end was cut by 2 bases, the J end by 6 bases, with 13 bases between. CDR3 amino acids: CASSYGQKWNGYTF. Here the CDR3 DNA reads TGTGCCAGCAGTTACGGACAGAAGTGGAATGGCTACACCTTC.